The rows below give T cell receptor beta chains drawn from one sample of a study of blood T cell repertoires in COVID-19. Assay used: immunoSEQ multiplex PCR; TCRdb lists only in-frame clones, some missing. The sample yields under 300,000 clones, approximately 90% seen once. Sequencing was done on a sample of peripheral blood. Receptor source: a woman aged 40 to 50 who had recovered from COVID-19. Each CDR3 is given with its conserved first and last residue. The D gene is left open where the match is weak. Only part of the rows carry a size: once, few, many, or a class if the clone is expanded.

j_call: TRBJ1-2
clone_size: once
v_call: TRBV5-6
d_call: -
cdr3_nt: TGTGCCAGCAGCTTGCCGGGGAAGGGAAGCTATGGCTACACCTTC
cdr3_aa: CASSLPGKGSYGYTF

j_call: TRBJ2-6
clone_size: -
v_call: TRBV28
d_call: -
cdr3_nt: TGTGCCAGCAGTTTGAAACTCTCTGGGGCCAACGTCCTGACTTTC
cdr3_aa: CASSLKLSGANVLTF

j_call: TRBJ2-5
clone_size: once
v_call: TRBV15
d_call: TRBD1
cdr3_nt: TGTGCCACCAGCAGGGGGACAGGAAAAGAGACCCAGTACTTC
cdr3_aa: CATSRGTGKETQYF

j_call: TRBJ1-5
clone_size: few
v_call: TRBV19
d_call: TRBD1
cdr3_nt: TGTGCCAGTAGTACCCAACCGGGACAGAGCAATCAGCCCCAGCATTTT
cdr3_aa: CASSTQPGQSNQPQHF

j_call: TRBJ1-2
clone_size: -
v_call: TRBV7-2
d_call: -
cdr3_nt: TGTGCCAGCAGCGAACCCGGGACTCATGGCTACACCTTC
cdr3_aa: CASSEPGTHGYTF

j_call: TRBJ2-3
clone_size: -
v_call: TRBV6-2/TRBV6-3
d_call: -
cdr3_nt: TGTGCCAGCAGTAACCCGCCAGGAGATACGCAGTATTTT
cdr3_aa: CASSNPPGDTQYF

j_call: TRBJ2-5
clone_size: once
v_call: TRBV19
d_call: TRBD1
cdr3_nt: TGTGCCAGTAGTATATCTAGGGGGCCGGAGACCCAGTACTTC
cdr3_aa: CASSISRGPETQYF

j_call: TRBJ1-2
clone_size: -
v_call: TRBV12-5
d_call: -
cdr3_nt: TGTGCTAGTGTCCTCCGTTCCGGAGGGGCGAATTATGGCTACACCTTC
cdr3_aa: CASVLRSGGANYGYTF

j_call: TRBJ2-1
clone_size: -
v_call: TRBV5-1
d_call: TRBD2
cdr3_nt: TGCGCCAGCAGCTCATCAGCGGGGGGTCTACTGAGCTCCTACAATGAGCAGTTCTTC
cdr3_aa: CASSSSAGGLLSSYNEQFF

j_call: TRBJ2-1
clone_size: -
v_call: TRBV4-1
d_call: -
cdr3_nt: TGCGCCAGCAGCCAAGACCGTAGCGGATACAATGAGCAGTTCTTC
cdr3_aa: CASSQDRSGYNEQFF

j_call: TRBJ2-7
clone_size: -
v_call: TRBV9
d_call: -
cdr3_nt: TGTGCCAGCAGCGAGACACAAGGAGAGCAGTACTTC
cdr3_aa: CASSETQGEQYF

j_call: TRBJ2-5
clone_size: -
v_call: TRBV5-4
d_call: -
cdr3_nt: TGTGCCAGCAGCTTGGACCAGACTGGGTTGGGGACCCAGTACTTC
cdr3_aa: CASSLDQTGLGTQYF

j_call: TRBJ1-2
clone_size: -
v_call: TRBV28
d_call: TRBD1
cdr3_nt: TGTGCCAGCAGTTCCCGGACAGGGCGGGAAGCTAACTATGGCTACACCTTC
cdr3_aa: CASSSRTGREANYGYTF

j_call: TRBJ2-5
clone_size: -
v_call: TRBV5-1
d_call: -
cdr3_nt: TGCGCCAGCAGCTTGGCCGTCCTCGGGCTCCGGGGGGAGACCCAGTACTTC
cdr3_aa: CASSLAVLGLRGETQYF

j_call: TRBJ1-2
clone_size: -
v_call: TRBV5-8
d_call: TRBD1
cdr3_nt: TGTGCCAGCAGCTTGGCCGGAGGACAGGGGTATGGCTACACCTTC
cdr3_aa: CASSLAGGQGYGYTF

j_call: TRBJ2-3
clone_size: -
v_call: TRBV5-4
d_call: -
cdr3_nt: TGTGCCAGCAGACAAAGAGTAGGGGGACCAGATACGCAGTATTTT
cdr3_aa: CASRQRVGGPDTQYF

j_call: TRBJ1-2
clone_size: -
v_call: TRBV6-5
d_call: TRBD1
cdr3_nt: TGTGCCAGCAGTCACCGGGACAGGGTGAACTATGGCTACACCTTC
cdr3_aa: CASSHRDRVNYGYTF

j_call: TRBJ2-1
clone_size: -
v_call: TRBV7-3
d_call: TRBD2
cdr3_nt: TGTGCCAGCAGCTTCCGACTAGCGGGAGAGGGTGAGCAGTTCTTC
cdr3_aa: CASSFRLAGEGEQFF

j_call: TRBJ2-7
clone_size: -
v_call: TRBV10-3
d_call: TRBD1
cdr3_nt: TGTGCCATCAGTGAAAGAGGGACAGGGCCCTACGAGCAGTACTTC
cdr3_aa: CAISERGTGPYEQYF

j_call: TRBJ2-5
clone_size: -
v_call: TRBV21-1
d_call: -
cdr3_nt: TGTGCCAGCAGCGAACCCGACGGGGGGACCCAAGAGACCCAGTACTTC
cdr3_aa: CASSEPDGGTQETQYF

j_call: TRBJ1-4
clone_size: few
v_call: TRBV12-3/TRBV12-4
d_call: -
cdr3_nt: TGTGCCAGCACCAATGCAACTAATGAAAAACTGTTTTTT
cdr3_aa: CASTNATNEKLFF

j_call: TRBJ2-1
clone_size: -
v_call: TRBV4-3
d_call: -
cdr3_nt: TGCGCCAGCAGCCAAGGGGTACTAGAAGTCAATGAGCAGTTCTTC
cdr3_aa: CASSQGVLEVNEQFF

j_call: TRBJ1-2
clone_size: -
v_call: TRBV5-8
d_call: TRBD1
cdr3_nt: TGTGCCAGCAGCCCGGGACAGGGGGCCTATGGCTACACCTTC
cdr3_aa: CASSPGQGAYGYTF

j_call: TRBJ2-1
clone_size: -
v_call: TRBV4-2
d_call: TRBD2
cdr3_nt: TGTGCCAGCAGCCAAGATGGGGGACTAGCGGGCGCCTACAATGAGCAGTTCTTC
cdr3_aa: CASSQDGGLAGAYNEQFF

j_call: TRBJ1-1
clone_size: once
v_call: TRBV7-2
d_call: TRBD1
cdr3_nt: TGTGCCAGCAGCAAGGGACAGTTGAACACTGAAGCTTTCTTT
cdr3_aa: CASSKGQLNTEAFF

j_call: TRBJ2-5
clone_size: once
v_call: TRBV19
d_call: TRBD1
cdr3_nt: TGTGCCAGTAGTATAGATGGGACAAGGGGGCCTGGAGAGACCCAGTACTTC
cdr3_aa: CASSIDGTRGPGETQYF